The clone carrying this TCR beta chain was seen many times. To make TCR beta libraries, researchers used iRepertoire HTBI primers and Arm-PCR of CDR3 regions. TCRdb reprocessed the multiplex PCR reads with MiXCR, giving one entry per CDR3 protein. The sample contains 240,000 or so distinct CDR3 sequences, over 20% of which appear only once. Germline V gene lookup returns CDR1 LNHDA and CDR2 SQIVND (reference sequence). V lost 3 bases, J lost 4 bases, and 2 bases stayed unmatched. The CDR3 is 14 residues long. Documented time point: newly diagnosed GD, antithyroid drugs for less than 3 months. Researchers made the TCR library from RNA that was extracted from PBMCs. This entry belongs to a study of regulatory T cells in long-lasting Graves disease. Study overall: Patients with new Graves' disease had used antithyroid drugs below 3 months.

The sample was peripheral blood mononuclear cells (PBMCs), taken at new diagnosis, from a patient treated with antithyroid drugs. This rearrangement joins TRBV19 to TRBJ1-2, with TRBD1 matching 10 bases. The TCR comes from a female donor with Graves disease. The DNA of the CDR3 is TGTGCCAGTAGTATCGGGACAGGGGTCTATGGCTACACCTTC. The encoded protein is CASSIGTGVYGYTF.